This T cell receptor beta chain was retrieved from a study of blood T cell repertoires in COVID-19 (dated by TCRdb to the early 2020s). For the wider study: The collaborator samples originated in the United States, Italy and Spain and spanned the acute and convalescent phases of COVID-19. Nearly every sample came with metadata listing a de-identified subject ID, COVID-19 status, age in years and sex. The repertoires were released in a freely available public database intended as a resource for research on the immune response to SARS-CoV-2. The samples were drawn from two sources: the first 160 participants of the ongoing ImmuneRACE study, and 1,254 subjects contributed by 6 global collaborators. Subjects who had been exposed to COVID-19, were actively infected with it, or had recovered from it provided the deeply sampled blood TCRbeta repertoires that made up the dataset. The prospective study material was composed of cDNA or gDNA derived from T cells, B-cell-depleted T cells, or PBMCs. Where HLA class I and class II types were available, the types were taken from metadata supplied by the sample provider, not from assay-based typing. The paper's findings and limits, for the study overall: Clinical and demographic metadata were provided uncurated, with the amount varying by source and participant.

Comments on this clone: It has no known antigen specificity. Base quality data are lacking; no much larger clone is found one base away.

V is clipped by 0 bases and J by 4 bases, and the sequence between their germline boundaries is 16 bases long. The CDR3 covers 17 residues, taking in both the cysteine and the phenylalanine. Just the 51-base CDR3 DNA is kept, in frame starting at base 1. Looking up the germline V gene yields CDR1 SGHRS and CDR2 YFSETQ. The immunoSEQ Assay, a bias-controlled multiplex PCR, was used to amplify TCRbeta CDR3 regions from genomic DNA. Processing in the source paper ran as follows. The number of nucleated cells in each sample was estimated from the amplification of reference gene primers within the assay. To quantify the absolute abundance of each unique TCRbeta CDR3 rearrangement, sequence reads were collapsed and filtered. For each sample, productive Simpson clonality was calculated as the square root of Simpson's diversity index over productive rearrangements. TCRdb took this table from immuneACCESS and kept in-frame rearrangements with V and J called. Such tables lack part of the clones; where checked against another copy, unresolved V genes explain under half of the gap, and the rest is unexplained. The DNA gave D and trimming, while V, J and clone size come from that table. Present in this sample are about 210,000 clones, approximately 78% of which were seen just once. 4.5% to 5.5% of the sample is in the top ten clones.

In Seattle, one collaborating source enrolled patients while the infection was active and tracked those patients longitudinally over the course of disease. Collaborating institutions collected whole blood in K2EDTA tubes following their own protocols. Collaborator samples were shipped for TCRbeta analysis as frozen whole blood, isolated PBMCs, or DNA extracted from either sample type. The sequence was obtained from a woman aged 70 to 79 with COVID-19, enrolled during active disease. The chain employs TRBV5-1 and TRBJ1-4; a tentative D match to TRBD1 spans 6 bases. The source material was peripheral blood. The nucleotides read TGCGCCAGCAGCTTGGGGGACCGACAGGTTGTTAATGAAAAACTGTTTTTT. It is translated as CASSLGDRQVVNEKLFF.